A selection of T cell receptor beta chains follows, all from one sample in a study of long-term antiretroviral therapy in people with HIV. Libraries were prepared by immunoSEQ multiplex PCR; TCRdb keeps only in-frame clonotypes and omits some of them. The profile shows nearly 11,000 clones, around 80% of them singletons. Specimen: unsorted PBMCs, collected around 7.5 years after starting antiretroviral therapy. The receptors here all came from a man in his forties or fifties with HIV. Each CDR3 is given with its conserved first and last residue. The order of the fields is D gene, J gene, clone size, V gene, CDR3 protein, CDR3 DNA. A D gene is named only where the DNA matches it firmly. Size is stated for part of the rows, as once, few or many counts, or as a class when the clone is expanded.

d_gene: -
j_gene: TRBJ2-3
abundance: -
v_gene: TRBV27
CDR3aa: CASSSLYRKGTDTQYF
CDR3nt: TGTGCCAGCAGTTCCCTATATAGGAAGGGCACAGATACGCAGTATTTT

d_gene: TRBD1
j_gene: TRBJ2-7
abundance: -
v_gene: TRBV30
CDR3aa: CAWSKGAGEQYF
CDR3nt: TGTGCCTGGAGTAAGGGGGCTGGCGAGCAGTACTTC

d_gene: TRBD2
j_gene: TRBJ2-1
abundance: -
v_gene: TRBV15
CDR3aa: CATSRTGLAGSEQFF
CDR3nt: TGTGCCACCAGCAGAACGGGACTAGCGGGGAGTGAGCAGTTCTTC

d_gene: TRBD1
j_gene: TRBJ2-7
abundance: -
v_gene: TRBV27
CDR3aa: CASSPRTGYSYEQYF
CDR3nt: TGTGCCAGCAGTCCCCGGACAGGTTACTCCTACGAGCAGTACTTC

d_gene: -
j_gene: TRBJ2-7
abundance: once
v_gene: TRBV30
CDR3aa: CAWGISYEQYF
CDR3nt: TGTGCCTGGGGGATTTCTTACGAGCAGTACTTC

d_gene: TRBD1
j_gene: TRBJ1-1
abundance: -
v_gene: TRBV6-1
CDR3aa: CASSEEVTGQANTEAFF
CDR3nt: TGTGCCAGCAGTGAAGAAGTAACGGGACAGGCGAACACTGAAGCTTTCTTT

d_gene: -
j_gene: TRBJ1-1
abundance: once
v_gene: TRBV7-2
CDR3aa: CASSLLTVNTEAFF
CDR3nt: TGTGCCAGCAGCTTATTGACGGTGAACACTGAAGCTTTCTTT

d_gene: -
j_gene: TRBJ2-2
abundance: -
v_gene: TRBV2
CDR3aa: CASSEWRESTGELFF
CDR3nt: TGTGCCAGCAGTGAGTGGAGGGAGAGCACCGGGGAGCTGTTTTTT

d_gene: -
j_gene: TRBJ1-5
abundance: -
v_gene: TRBV27
CDR3aa: CASSLGGNNQPQHF
CDR3nt: TGTGCCAGCAGTTTAGGCGGGAACAATCAGCCCCAGCATTTT

d_gene: -
j_gene: TRBJ2-1
abundance: -
v_gene: TRBV27
CDR3aa: CASSSPRGSSYNEQFF
CDR3nt: TGTGCCAGCAGTTCTCCTAGGGGCAGCTCCTACAATGAGCAGTTCTTC

d_gene: -
j_gene: TRBJ1-3
abundance: -
v_gene: TRBV7-9
CDR3aa: CASSLGSSGNTIYF
CDR3nt: TGTGCCAGCAGCTTAGGATCCTCTGGAAACACCATATATTTT

d_gene: TRBD1
j_gene: TRBJ1-1
abundance: -
v_gene: TRBV6-5
CDR3aa: CASSFTGETEAFF
CDR3nt: TGTGCCAGCAGTTTCACAGGGGAGACTGAAGCTTTCTTT

d_gene: TRBD1
j_gene: TRBJ1-2
abundance: -
v_gene: TRBV6-5
CDR3aa: CASSSRDSSNNYGYTF
CDR3nt: TGTGCCAGCAGTTCCCGGGACAGCTCTAATAACTATGGCTACACCTTC

d_gene: TRBD2
j_gene: TRBJ2-3
abundance: -
v_gene: TRBV6-5
CDR3aa: CASRLAGGPADTQYF
CDR3nt: TGTGCCAGCAGACTAGCGGGGGGGCCGGCAGATACGCAGTATTTT

d_gene: TRBD1
j_gene: TRBJ2-7
abundance: once
v_gene: TRBV15
CDR3aa: CATSRDGDRGSYEQYF
CDR3nt: TGTGCCACCAGCAGAGATGGGGACAGGGGGAGCTACGAGCAGTACTTC

d_gene: -
j_gene: TRBJ1-2
abundance: once
v_gene: TRBV27
CDR3aa: CASSPSGGQGSYGYTF
CDR3nt: TGTGCCAGCAGTCCCTCGGGTGGGCAGGGTAGCTATGGCTACACCTTC

d_gene: -
j_gene: TRBJ2-3
abundance: -
v_gene: TRBV7-9
CDR3aa: CASSLGTDTQYF
CDR3nt: TGTGCCAGCAGCTTAGGAACAGATACGCAGTATTTT

d_gene: TRBD1
j_gene: TRBJ1-6
abundance: -
v_gene: TRBV11-2
CDR3aa: CAFRDRVNSPLHF
CDR3nt: TGTGCCTTTCGAGACAGGGTCAATTCACCCCTCCACTTT

d_gene: -
j_gene: TRBJ1-1
abundance: once
v_gene: TRBV5-1
CDR3aa: CASSLRPWTTEAFF
CDR3nt: TGCGCCAGCAGCTTGCGTCCTTGGACCACTGAAGCTTTCTTT

d_gene: -
j_gene: TRBJ1-1
abundance: once
v_gene: TRBV2
CDR3aa: CASSESITEAFF
CDR3nt: TGTGCCAGCAGTGAATCAATCACTGAAGCTTTCTTT

d_gene: -
j_gene: TRBJ1-5
abundance: -
v_gene: TRBV7-2
CDR3aa: CASSLGASNQPQHF
CDR3nt: TGTGCCAGCAGCTTAGGGGCCAGCAATCAGCCCCAGCATTTT

d_gene: -
j_gene: TRBJ2-7
abundance: -
v_gene: TRBV13
CDR3aa: CASSLGRGANEQYF
CDR3nt: TGTGCCAGCAGCTTAGGCCGGGGGGCGAACGAGCAGTACTTC

d_gene: -
j_gene: TRBJ2-3
abundance: -
v_gene: TRBV14
CDR3aa: CASSQEGAWGTDTQYF
CDR3nt: TGTGCCAGCAGCCAAGAGGGGGCTTGGGGCACAGATACGCAGTATTTT

d_gene: -
j_gene: TRBJ2-1
abundance: -
v_gene: TRBV7-9
CDR3aa: CAAPPPRGGNEQFF
CDR3nt: TGTGCCGCTCCCCCGCCGAGGGGCGGAAATGAGCAGTTCTTC

d_gene: -
j_gene: TRBJ2-1
abundance: -
v_gene: TRBV18
CDR3aa: CASSPRLADRGFYNEQFF
CDR3nt: TGTGCCAGCTCACCGCGACTAGCGGACAGGGGTTTCTACAATGAGCAGTTCTTC

d_gene: TRBD2
j_gene: TRBJ2-1
abundance: -
v_gene: TRBV6-6
CDR3aa: CASGLAGVEQFF
CDR3nt: TGTGCCAGCGGACTAGCGGGGGTTGAGCAGTTCTTC

d_gene: TRBD2
j_gene: TRBJ2-3
abundance: once
v_gene: TRBV7-3
CDR3aa: CASSPWTSGGTDTQYF
CDR3nt: TGTGCCAGCAGCCCTTGGACTAGCGGGGGCACAGATACGCAGTATTTT

d_gene: -
j_gene: TRBJ1-5
abundance: -
v_gene: TRBV4-1
CDR3aa: CASSQELTARNQPQHF
CDR3nt: TGCGCCAGCAGCCAAGAACTGACAGCCCGGAATCAGCCCCAGCATTTT

d_gene: -
j_gene: TRBJ2-7
abundance: -
v_gene: TRBV29-1
CDR3aa: CSVEVLGYEQYF
CDR3nt: TGCAGCGTTGAGGTTTTAGGGTACGAGCAGTACTTC

d_gene: -
j_gene: TRBJ1-2
abundance: -
v_gene: TRBV10-3
CDR3aa: CAISENTQNYGYTF
CDR3nt: TGTGCCATCAGTGAAAACACTCAGAACTATGGCTACACCTTC

d_gene: -
j_gene: TRBJ1-2
abundance: -
v_gene: TRBV25-1
CDR3aa: CASSLGGNYGYTF
CDR3nt: TGTGCCAGCAGTCTTGGGGGTAACTATGGCTACACCTTC

d_gene: -
j_gene: TRBJ1-2
abundance: once
v_gene: TRBV2
CDR3aa: CASKGDYYGYTF
CDR3nt: TGTGCCAGCAAGGGGGACTACTATGGCTACACCTTC

d_gene: -
j_gene: TRBJ1-2
abundance: -
v_gene: TRBV6-6
CDR3aa: CASSPGGGTSYGYTF
CDR3nt: TGTGCCAGCAGCCCCGGGGGCGGAACTTCCTATGGCTACACCTTC

d_gene: TRBD2
j_gene: TRBJ2-5
abundance: -
v_gene: TRBV11-2
CDR3aa: CASSSGLAGGKYQETQYF
CDR3nt: TGTGCCAGCAGCTCGGGACTAGCGGGGGGAAAGTACCAAGAGACCCAGTACTTC

d_gene: -
j_gene: TRBJ2-7
abundance: -
v_gene: TRBV6-1
CDR3aa: CASSYEQYF
CDR3nt: TGTGCCAGCAGCTACGAGCAGTACTTC

d_gene: TRBD1
j_gene: TRBJ2-7
abundance: -
v_gene: TRBV5-4
CDR3aa: CASSLRQGYYEQYF
CDR3nt: TGTGCCAGCAGCTTGAGACAGGGGTACTACGAGCAGTACTTC

d_gene: -
j_gene: TRBJ2-7
abundance: once
v_gene: TRBV29-1
CDR3aa: CSVVSRDHSYEQYF
CDR3nt: TGCAGCGTTGTGAGCAGGGACCACTCCTACGAGCAGTACTTC

d_gene: -
j_gene: TRBJ2-7
abundance: -
v_gene: TRBV18
CDR3aa: CASSPPTGPGFYEQYF
CDR3nt: TGTGCCAGCTCACCACCTACGGGACCAGGGTTCTACGAGCAGTACTTC

d_gene: TRBD1
j_gene: TRBJ1-2
abundance: -
v_gene: TRBV11-2
CDR3aa: CASSLGQGKVGYTF
CDR3nt: TGTGCCAGCAGCTTAGGACAGGGGAAGGTCGGCTACACCTTC

d_gene: -
j_gene: TRBJ1-1
abundance: -
v_gene: TRBV28
CDR3aa: CASSLGFSTEAFF
CDR3nt: TGTGCCAGCAGTTTAGGGTTTAGCACTGAAGCTTTCTTT

d_gene: -
j_gene: TRBJ2-2
abundance: -
v_gene: TRBV10-1
CDR3aa: CASSVTATGELFF
CDR3nt: TGCGCCAGCAGTGTGACGGCCACCGGGGAGCTGTTTTTT

d_gene: -
j_gene: TRBJ2-1
abundance: -
v_gene: TRBV2
CDR3aa: CAITGPPDYNEQFF
CDR3nt: TGTGCCATAACAGGGCCCCCTGACTACAATGAGCAGTTCTTC

d_gene: -
j_gene: TRBJ1-1
abundance: -
v_gene: TRBV27
CDR3aa: CASSLDTGTEAFF
CDR3nt: TGTGCCAGCAGTTTAGACACGGGCACTGAAGCTTTCTTT

d_gene: TRBD1
j_gene: TRBJ2-7
abundance: -
v_gene: TRBV2
CDR3aa: CASSELPTGGYEQYF
CDR3nt: TGTGCCAGCAGTGAACTTCCGACAGGGGGCTACGAGCAGTACTTC